Below, 21 T cell receptor beta chains from the same sample are listed, as sequenced in a study of blood T cell repertoires in COVID-19 (dated by TCRdb to 2018 to 2020). Library method: the immunoSEQ multiplex PCR assay. In TCRdb, the immuneACCESS table is reduced to in-frame sequences with V and J assigned. These tables do not hold every clone; where another copy was compared, an unresolved V gene accounts for under half, and the others remain unexplained. The sample profile shows about 20,000 clones; nearly 90% of them were found once. The leading ten clones occupy around 7.6% of the sample. The source material was peripheral blood. These receptors were taken from a human donor with active COVID-19. The donor label of this sample is uncertain.

The chain links TRBV6-5 to TRBJ2-1, with D tentatively TRBD1 (5 bases). CDR3 length: 15 residues. V was clipped by 6 bases and J by 0 bases, with 12 bases between them. Germline values: CDR1 MNHEY, CDR2 SVGAGI. CDR3 DNA: TGTGCCAGCAGACCCTACAGGAGCTCCTACAATGAGCAGTTCTTC. Its translation is CASRPYRSSYNEQFF.

This chain links TRBV13 with TRBJ1-1, with 10 nucleotides matching TRBD1. The J segment lost 5 bases and the V segment lost 3 bases, leaving 3 bases of the junction unmatched. This CDR3 is built from 14 residues. The V gene's germline CDR1 is PRHDT and CDR2 FYEKMQ (reference sequence). The CDR3 sequence is CASSFGTGATEAFF. The CDR3 DNA is TGTGCCAGCAGCTTCGGGACAGGGGCGACTGAAGCTTTCTTT.

The chain links TRBV27 to TRBJ2-3; perhaps TRBD2 as D (5 bases). CDR3 length: 15 residues. Germline-derived CDR1 and CDR2 are MNHEY and SMNVEV (reference sequence). The V and J ends lost 3 bases and 1 base respectively, with 11 bases between them. For the CDR3, the DNA is TGTGCCAGCAGTTTGACTACCGCTGGCACAGATACGCAGTATTTT. Translating it yields CASSLTTAGTDTQYF.

This clone was seen a single time. This chain connects TRBV10-2 to TRBJ2-3, with 7 bases that match TRBD1. The CDR3 has 16 amino acids. Germline CDR1 and CDR2: WSHSY and SAAADI. With 0 bases clipped from V and 1 base from J, the junction kept 4 bases outside the gene matches. CDR3 residues: CASSESFQGGTDTQYF. The CDR3, as DNA: TGCGCCAGCAGTGAGTCGTTCCAGGGGGGCACAGATACGCAGTATTTT.

The rearrangement uses TRBV14 and TRBJ1-6; no reliable D call. From germline, CDR1 is SGHDN and CDR2 FVKESK. The CDR3 is 13 amino acids. Trimming removed 6 bases at V and 4 bases at J, with 7 bases between. The CDR3 loop is CASSSQYNSPLHF. For the CDR3, the DNA is TGTGCCAGCAGTTCACAGTATAATTCACCCCTCCACTTT.

As regards this clone: The junction shows a germline mismatch at one end, possibly a read error. The chain uses TRBV28 and TRBJ2-5, with a possible D match to TRBD1 (5 bases). The germline CDR1 and CDR2 sequences are MDHEN and SYDVKM. The CDR3 is 17 residues long. The DNA of the CDR3 is TGTGCCAGCAGTTTATTGGGTAGTTACCCTGGACAAGGGACCCAGTACTTC. Its translation: CASSLLGSYPGQGTQYF.

This chain connects TRBV24-1 to TRBJ1-5; no firm D call. Germline V gives CDR1 KGHDR, CDR2 SFDVKD. The CDR3 is 17 amino acids. V lost 3 bases to trimming and J lost 0 bases, with 14 bases between them. The CDR3 DNA reads as TGTGCCACCAGTGATAACAAGGAGGATTATAGCAATCAGCCCCAGCATTTT. Its translation: CATSDNKEDYSNQPQHF.

V usage is TRBV24-1 and J usage is TRBJ2-7; 7 bases are shared with TRBD2. With 5 bases clipped from V and 6 bases from J, the junction kept 6 bases outside the gene matches. Germline V gene lookup returns CDR1 KGHDR and CDR2 SFDVKD. The length of the CDR3 is 13 residues. The CDR3 protein is CATSGGGLSEQYF. CDR3 DNA: TGTGCCACCAGTGGCGGGGGTCTCTCCGAGCAGTACTTC.

This clone was recorded once. The chain couples TRBV30 to TRBJ1-6; D is ambiguous. Trimming took 4 bases from V and 0 from J, leaving 7 bases between them. This CDR3 contains 14 residues. The germline V gene encodes CDR1 GTSNPN and CDR2 SVGIG (reference sequence). The CDR3 is CAWTTSSYNSPLHF. The CDR3 DNA reads as TGTGCCTGGACGACAAGCTCCTATAATTCACCCCTCCACTTT.

The chain combines TRBV24-1 with TRBJ1-2; D remains unclear. Looked up from germline, CDR1 is KGHDR and CDR2 is SFDVKD. The V and J ends lost 5 bases and 9 bases respectively, with 9 bases between them. This CDR3 spans 11 amino acids. CDR3: CATSVGPRYTF. The CDR3 coding sequence is TGTGCCACCAGTGTTGGCCCCCGCTACACCTTC.

The chain couples TRBV27 to TRBJ2-1; 9 positions agree with TRBD1. The CDR3 is made up of 15 amino acids. With 6 bases clipped from V and 6 bases from J, the junction kept 9 bases outside the gene matches. Germline V gives CDR1 MNHEY, CDR2 SMNVEV (reference sequence). Here the CDR3 reads CASSLVGTGSNEQFF. DNA for the CDR3: TGTGCCAGCAGCCTAGTCGGGACAGGGTCCAATGAGCAGTTCTTC.

This chain connects TRBV5-6 to TRBJ1-2; the D gene is possibly TRBD1 (5 bases). Trimming took off 1 base at V and 12 bases at J, with 16 bases between the two ends. CDR1 is SGHDT and CDR2 is YYEEEE in the germline V gene. This CDR3 spans 13 amino acids. CDR3 in amino acids: CASSLPQATPHTF. DNA of the CDR3: TGTGCCAGCAGCTTGCCACAGGCTACCCCCCACACCTTC.

V is TRBV19 and J is TRBJ2-7; tentative D call: TRBD1 (6 bases). Germline CDR1 reads LNHDA; CDR2 reads SQIVND (reference sequence). The V and J ends lost 1 base and 1 base respectively, with 8 bases between them. The CDR3 runs 14 residues. This CDR3 reads CASSIVGTSYEQYF. CDR3 bases: TGTGCCAGTAGTATAGTTGGGACATCCTACGAGCAGTACTTC.

This clone was observed a handful of times. The chain uses TRBV15 and TRBJ2-7, with 7 bases matching TRBD1. The CDR3 extends over 15 amino acids. The V segment lost 5 bases and the J segment 3 bases; nucleotides outside the gene matches: 10. CDR1 and CDR2 (germline): LNHNV, YYDKDF (reference sequence). CDR3: CATSPMPGQIYEQYF. CDR3 DNA sequence: TGTGCCACCAGCCCGATGCCGGGACAGATCTACGAGCAGTACTTC. Full variable domain (rest looked up from reference TRBV15 and TRBJ2-7): DAMVIQNPRYQVTQFGKPVTLSCSQTLNHNVMYWYQQKSSQAPKLLFHYYDKDFNNEADTPDNFQSRRPNTSFCFLDIRSPGLGDTAMYLCATSPMPGQIYEQYFGPGTRLTVT.

This chain joins TRBV15 and TRBJ2-3; D might be TRBD1 (6 bases). The CDR3 is 16 amino acids. The V end was cut by 8 bases, the J end by 5 bases, with 23 bases between. Germline loops: CDR1 LNHNV, CDR2 YYDKDF (reference sequence). The chain's CDR3 is CATALTGTPSQDTQYF. The CDR3, as DNA: TGTGCCACCGCTTTAACAGGGACCCCCAGTCAAGATACGCAGTATTTT. The complete variable domain, with remaining parts taken from reference TRBV15 and TRBJ2-3, reads DAMVIQNPRYQVTQFGKPVTLSCSQTLNHNVMYWYQQKSSQAPKLLFHYYDKDFNNEADTPDNFQSRRPNTSFCFLDIRSPGLGDTAMYLCATALTGTPSQDTQYFGPGTRLTVL.

V is TRBV7-8 and J is TRBJ2-1, with TRBD1 matching over 9 bases. CDR1 and CDR2 (germline): SGHVS, FQNEAQ. The CDR3 is 15 residues long. J gave up 9 bases and V 6 bases, and 12 bases lay outside the gene matches. CDR3 DNA: TGTGCCAGCAGACCATACGGACAGGGGCTTACTGAGCAGTTCTTC. This translates into CASRPYGQGLTEQFF.

The chain combines TRBV12-3 or TRBV12-4 with TRBJ2-5; D not certain. This CDR3 contains 13 residues. The V end was cut by 6 bases, the J end by 1 base, with 9 bases between. CDR3 DNA sequence: TGTGCCAGCAGGTCGGTACTCCAAGAGACCCAGTACTTC. It is translated as CASRSVLQETQYF.

This chain connects TRBV15 to TRBJ2-7; possible D gene TRBD2, 6 bases. The V and J ends lost 2 bases and 7 bases respectively, with 9 bases between them. The CDR3 extends over 12 amino acids. Per the germline V gene, CDR1 is LNHNV and CDR2 is YYDKDF (reference sequence). The CDR3 DNA follows: TGTGCCACCAGCAGACCCGGAGGGGAGCAGTACTTC. Translation: CATSRPGGEQYF.

The rearrangement joins TRBV9 to TRBJ2-3; D unresolved. The germline CDR1 and CDR2 sequences are SGDLS and YYNGEE. CDR3 length equals 14 residues. Trimming shortened V by 4 bases and J by 7 bases, and 16 bases separated the two germline ends. The CDR3 is CASSLSTRHNTQYF. In DNA form, the CDR3 reads TGTGCCAGCAGCCTCTCCACACGTCACAATACGCAGTATTTT.

V is TRBV5-1 and J is TRBJ2-1, with D possibly being TRBD2 (6 bases). CDR1 is SGHRS and CDR2 is YFSETQ in the germline V gene. V was clipped by 3 bases and J by 7 bases, with 11 bases between them. CDR3 length: 13 amino acids. The CDR3 coding sequence is TGCGCCAGCAGCTCCCTCGCGGGGAATGAGCAGTTCTTC. It yields the protein CASSSLAGNEQFF.

The chain couples TRBV4-1 to TRBJ2-3; D not resolved. CDR1 and CDR2 from the germline V gene are MGHRA and YSYEKL. The V gene lost 3 bases and the J gene lost 5 bases, with 18 bases spanning the gap. The CDR3 is made up of 16 amino acids. The CDR3 DNA reads TGCGCCAGCAGCCAGTCCACCACAAATCCCCAAGATACGCAGTATTTT. Protein product: CASSQSTTNPQDTQYF.